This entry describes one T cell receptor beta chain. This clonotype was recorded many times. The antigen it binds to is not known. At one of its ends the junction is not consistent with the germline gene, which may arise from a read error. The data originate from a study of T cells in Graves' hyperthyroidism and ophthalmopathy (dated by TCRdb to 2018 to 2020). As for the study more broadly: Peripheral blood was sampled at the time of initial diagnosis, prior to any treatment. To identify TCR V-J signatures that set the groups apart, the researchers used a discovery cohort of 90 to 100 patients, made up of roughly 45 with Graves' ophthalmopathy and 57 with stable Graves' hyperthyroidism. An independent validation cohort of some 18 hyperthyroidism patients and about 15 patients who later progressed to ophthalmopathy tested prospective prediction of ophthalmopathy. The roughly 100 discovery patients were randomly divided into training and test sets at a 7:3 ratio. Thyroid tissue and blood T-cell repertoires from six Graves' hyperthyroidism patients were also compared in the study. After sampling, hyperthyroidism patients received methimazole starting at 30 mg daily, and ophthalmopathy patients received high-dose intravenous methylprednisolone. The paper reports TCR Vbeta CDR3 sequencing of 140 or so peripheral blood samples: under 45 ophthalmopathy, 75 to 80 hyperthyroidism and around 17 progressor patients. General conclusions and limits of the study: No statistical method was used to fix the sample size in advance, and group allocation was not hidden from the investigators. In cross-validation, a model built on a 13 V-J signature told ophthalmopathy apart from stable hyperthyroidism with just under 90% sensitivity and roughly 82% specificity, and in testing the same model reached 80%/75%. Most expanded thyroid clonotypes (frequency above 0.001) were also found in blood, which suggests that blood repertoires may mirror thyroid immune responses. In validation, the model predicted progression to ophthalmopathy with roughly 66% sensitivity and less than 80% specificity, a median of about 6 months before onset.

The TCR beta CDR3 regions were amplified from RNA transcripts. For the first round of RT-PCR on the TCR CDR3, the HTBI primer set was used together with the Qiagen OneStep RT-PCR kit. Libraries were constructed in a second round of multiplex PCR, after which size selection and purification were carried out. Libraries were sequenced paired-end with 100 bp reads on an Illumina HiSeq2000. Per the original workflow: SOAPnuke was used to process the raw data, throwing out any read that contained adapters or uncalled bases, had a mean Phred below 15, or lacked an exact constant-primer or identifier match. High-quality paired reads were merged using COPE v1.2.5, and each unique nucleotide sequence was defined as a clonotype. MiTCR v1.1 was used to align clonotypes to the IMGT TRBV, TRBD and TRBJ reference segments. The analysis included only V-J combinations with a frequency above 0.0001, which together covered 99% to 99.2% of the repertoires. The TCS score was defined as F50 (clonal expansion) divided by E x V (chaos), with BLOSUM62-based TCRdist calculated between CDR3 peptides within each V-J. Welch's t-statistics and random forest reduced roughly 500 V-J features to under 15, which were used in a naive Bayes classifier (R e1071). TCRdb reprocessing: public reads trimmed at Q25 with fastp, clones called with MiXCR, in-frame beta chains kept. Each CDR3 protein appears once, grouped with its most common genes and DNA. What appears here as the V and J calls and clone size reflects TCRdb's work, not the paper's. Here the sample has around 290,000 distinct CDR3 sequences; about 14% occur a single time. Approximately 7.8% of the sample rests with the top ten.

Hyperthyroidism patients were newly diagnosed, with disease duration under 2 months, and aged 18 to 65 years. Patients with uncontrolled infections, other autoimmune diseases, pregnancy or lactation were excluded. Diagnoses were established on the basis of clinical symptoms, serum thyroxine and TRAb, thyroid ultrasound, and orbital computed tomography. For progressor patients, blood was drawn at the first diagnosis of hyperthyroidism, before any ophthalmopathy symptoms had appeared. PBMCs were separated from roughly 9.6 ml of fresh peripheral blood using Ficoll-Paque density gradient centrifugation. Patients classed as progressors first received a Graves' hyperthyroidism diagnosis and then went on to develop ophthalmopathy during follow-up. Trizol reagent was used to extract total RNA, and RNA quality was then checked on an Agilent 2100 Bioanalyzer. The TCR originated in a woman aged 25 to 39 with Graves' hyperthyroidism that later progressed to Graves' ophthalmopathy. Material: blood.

CDR3 protein: CSARASGHTYNEQFF. The nucleotides are TGCAGTGCGAGAGCTAGCGGGCATACCTACAATGAGCAGTTCTTC. The V and J genes are TRBV20-1 and TRBJ2-1; a stretch of 8 junction bases matches TRBD2. The CDR1 and CDR2 encoded by the germline V gene (reference sequence) are DFQATT and SNEGSKA. The CDR3 measures 15 amino acids from cysteine to phenylalanine. The entry retains the CDR3 DNA only, 45 bases that are in frame from base 1.